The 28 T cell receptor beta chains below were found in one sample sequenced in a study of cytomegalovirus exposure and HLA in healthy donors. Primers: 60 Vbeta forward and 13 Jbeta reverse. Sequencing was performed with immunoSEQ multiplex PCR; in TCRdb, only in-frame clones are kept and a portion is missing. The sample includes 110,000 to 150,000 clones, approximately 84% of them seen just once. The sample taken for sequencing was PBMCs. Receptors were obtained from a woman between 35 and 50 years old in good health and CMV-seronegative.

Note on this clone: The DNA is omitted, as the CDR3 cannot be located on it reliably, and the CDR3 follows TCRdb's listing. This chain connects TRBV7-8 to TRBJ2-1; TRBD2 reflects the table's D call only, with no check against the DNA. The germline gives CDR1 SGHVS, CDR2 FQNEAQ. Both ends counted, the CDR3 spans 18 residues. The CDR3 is CASSLALRGSSSGGWQFF.

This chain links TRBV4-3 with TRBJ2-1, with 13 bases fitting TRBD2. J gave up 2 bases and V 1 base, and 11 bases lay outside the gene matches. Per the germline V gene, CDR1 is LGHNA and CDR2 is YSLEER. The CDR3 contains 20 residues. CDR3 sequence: CASSQVSGGGLAGAYNEQFF. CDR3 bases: TGCGCCAGCAGCCAAGTATCAGGGGGCGGACTAGCGGGAGCCTACAATGAGCAGTTCTTC.

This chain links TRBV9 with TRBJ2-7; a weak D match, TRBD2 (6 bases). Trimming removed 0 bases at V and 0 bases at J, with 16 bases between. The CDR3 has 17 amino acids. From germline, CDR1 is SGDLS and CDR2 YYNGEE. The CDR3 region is CASSVAGTYSSSYEQYF. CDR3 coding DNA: TGTGCCAGCAGCGTAGCCGGGACTTACTCAAGCTCCTACGAGCAGTACTTC.

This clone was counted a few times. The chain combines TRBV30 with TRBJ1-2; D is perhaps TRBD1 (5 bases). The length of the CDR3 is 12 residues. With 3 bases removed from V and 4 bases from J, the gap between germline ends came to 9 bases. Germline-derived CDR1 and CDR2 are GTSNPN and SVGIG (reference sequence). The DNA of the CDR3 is TGTGCCTGGAGGGACACCGGCTATGGCTACACCTTC. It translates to CAWRDTGYGYTF.

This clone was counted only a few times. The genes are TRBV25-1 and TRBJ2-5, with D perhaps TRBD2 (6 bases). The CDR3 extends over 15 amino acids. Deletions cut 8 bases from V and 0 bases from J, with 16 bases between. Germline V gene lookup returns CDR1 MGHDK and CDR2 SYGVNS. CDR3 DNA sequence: TGTGCCAGCTGTAAAAAGGGAGGTTACCAAGAGACCCAGTACTTC. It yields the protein CASCKKGGYQETQYF.

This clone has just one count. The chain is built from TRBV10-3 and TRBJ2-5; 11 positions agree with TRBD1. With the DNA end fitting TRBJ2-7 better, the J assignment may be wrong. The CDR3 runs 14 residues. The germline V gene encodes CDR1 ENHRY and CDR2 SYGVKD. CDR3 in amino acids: CAIMGDRGSYEQYF. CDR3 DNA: TGTGCCATCATGGGGGACAGGGGGTCCTACGAGCAGTACTTC.

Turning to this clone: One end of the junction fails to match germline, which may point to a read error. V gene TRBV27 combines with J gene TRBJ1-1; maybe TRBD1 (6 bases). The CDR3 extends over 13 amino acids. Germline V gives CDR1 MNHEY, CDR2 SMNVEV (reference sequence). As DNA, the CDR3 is TGTGCCAGCAGTTTGTGGGACAACAGTGAAGCTTTCTTT. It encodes CASSLWDNSEAFF.

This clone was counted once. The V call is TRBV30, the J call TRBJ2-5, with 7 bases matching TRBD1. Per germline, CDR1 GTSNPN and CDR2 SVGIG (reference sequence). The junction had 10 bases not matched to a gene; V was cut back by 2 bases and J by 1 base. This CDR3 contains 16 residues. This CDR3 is CAWSLDRGQIQETQYF. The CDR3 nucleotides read TGTGCCTGGAGTTTAGACCGGGGACAGATCCAAGAGACCCAGTACTTC. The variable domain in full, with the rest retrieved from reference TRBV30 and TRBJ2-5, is SQTIHQWPATLVQPVGSPLSLECTVEGTSNPNLYWYRQAAGRGLQLLFYSVGIGQISSEVPQNLSASRPQDRQFILSSKKLLLSDSGFYLCAWSLDRGQIQETQYFGPGTRLLVL.

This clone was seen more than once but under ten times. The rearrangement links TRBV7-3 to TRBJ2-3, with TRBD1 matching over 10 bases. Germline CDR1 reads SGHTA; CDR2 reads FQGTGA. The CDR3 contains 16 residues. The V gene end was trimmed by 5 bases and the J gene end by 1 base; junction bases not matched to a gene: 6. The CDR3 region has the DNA TGTGCCAGCAGCCCCGGGACAGGGGTCGGCACAGATACGCAGTATTTT. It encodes CASSPGTGVGTDTQYF.

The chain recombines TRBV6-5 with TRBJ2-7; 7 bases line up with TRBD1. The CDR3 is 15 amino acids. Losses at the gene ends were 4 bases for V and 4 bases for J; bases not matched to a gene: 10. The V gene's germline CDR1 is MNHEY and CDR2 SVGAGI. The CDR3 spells CASSSTQRGLYEQYF. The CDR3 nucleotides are TGTGCCAGCAGTTCCACTCAAAGGGGGCTGTACGAGCAGTACTTC.

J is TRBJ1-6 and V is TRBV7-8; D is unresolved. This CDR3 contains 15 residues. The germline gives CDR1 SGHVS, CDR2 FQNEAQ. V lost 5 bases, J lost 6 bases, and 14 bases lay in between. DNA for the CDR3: TGTGCCAGCAGCCGCGTGACACGTGCTAATTCACCCCTCCACTTT. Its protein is CASSRVTRANSPLHF. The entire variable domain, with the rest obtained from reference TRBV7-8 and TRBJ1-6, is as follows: GAGVSQSPRYKVAKRGQDVALRCDPISGHVSLFWYQQALGQGPEFLTYFQNEAQLDKSGLPSDRFFAERPEGSVSTLKIQRTQQEDSAVYLCASSRVTRANSPLHFGNGTRLTVT.

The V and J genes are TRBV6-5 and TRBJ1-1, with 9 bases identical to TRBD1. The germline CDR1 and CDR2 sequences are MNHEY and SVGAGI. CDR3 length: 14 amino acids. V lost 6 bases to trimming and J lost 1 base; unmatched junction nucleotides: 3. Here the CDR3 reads CASRQGAENTEAFF. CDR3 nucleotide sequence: TGTGCCAGCAGACAGGGGGCTGAGAACACTGAAGCTTTCTTT.

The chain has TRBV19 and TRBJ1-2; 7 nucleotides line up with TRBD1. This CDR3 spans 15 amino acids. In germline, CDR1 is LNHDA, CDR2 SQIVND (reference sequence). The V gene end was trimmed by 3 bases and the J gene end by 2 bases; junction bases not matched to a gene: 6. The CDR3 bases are TGTGCCAGTAGTATTCCCGGACAGGAAAACTATGGCTACACCTTC. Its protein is CASSIPGQENYGYTF.

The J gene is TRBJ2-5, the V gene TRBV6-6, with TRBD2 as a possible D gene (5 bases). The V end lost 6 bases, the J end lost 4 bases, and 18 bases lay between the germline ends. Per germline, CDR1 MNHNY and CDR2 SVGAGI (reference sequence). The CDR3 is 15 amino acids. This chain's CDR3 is CASSYLRGGSETQYF. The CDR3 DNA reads TGTGCCAGCAGCTACCTTCGGGGTGGGTCAGAGACCCAGTACTTC.

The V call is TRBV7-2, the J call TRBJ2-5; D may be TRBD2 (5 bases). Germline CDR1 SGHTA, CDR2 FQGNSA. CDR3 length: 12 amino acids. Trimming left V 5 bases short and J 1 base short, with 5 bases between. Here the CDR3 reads CASSGSQETQYF. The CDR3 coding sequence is TGTGCCAGCAGCGGGAGCCAAGAGACCCAGTACTTC. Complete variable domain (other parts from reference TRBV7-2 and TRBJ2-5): GAGVSQSPSNKVTEKGKDVELRCDPISGHTALYWYRQSLGQGLEFLIYFQGNSAPDKSGLPSDRFSAERTGGSVSTLTIQRTQQEDSAVYLCASSGSQETQYFGPGTRLLVL.

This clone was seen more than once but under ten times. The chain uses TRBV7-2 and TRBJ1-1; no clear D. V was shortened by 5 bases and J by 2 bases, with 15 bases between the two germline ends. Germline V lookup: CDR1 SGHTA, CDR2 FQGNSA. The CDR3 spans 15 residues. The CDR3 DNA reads TGTGCCAGCAGCCCCGACTGGTGGCGTAACACTGAAGCTTTCTTT. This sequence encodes CASSPDWWRNTEAFF.

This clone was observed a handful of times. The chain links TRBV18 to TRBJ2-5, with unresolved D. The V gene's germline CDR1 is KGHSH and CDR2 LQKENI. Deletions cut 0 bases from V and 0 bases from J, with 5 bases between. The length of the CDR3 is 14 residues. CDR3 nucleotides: TGTGCCAGCTCACCACCATCTAACCAAGAGACCCAGTACTTC. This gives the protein CASSPPSNQETQYF.

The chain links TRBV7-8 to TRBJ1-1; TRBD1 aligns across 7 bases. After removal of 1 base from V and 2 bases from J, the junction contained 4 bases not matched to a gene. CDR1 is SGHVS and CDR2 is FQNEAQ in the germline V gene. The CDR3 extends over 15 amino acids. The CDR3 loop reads CASSLGQGINTEAFF. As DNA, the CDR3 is TGTGCCAGCAGCTTAGGACAGGGAATTAACACTGAAGCTTTCTTT.

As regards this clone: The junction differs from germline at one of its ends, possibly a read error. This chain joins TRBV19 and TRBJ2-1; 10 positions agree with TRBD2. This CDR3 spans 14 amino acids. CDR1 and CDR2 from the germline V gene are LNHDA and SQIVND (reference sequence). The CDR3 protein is CASRIAGGYNEQFF. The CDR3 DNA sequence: TGTGCCAGTAGAATAGCGGGAGGCTACAATGAGCAGTTCTTC. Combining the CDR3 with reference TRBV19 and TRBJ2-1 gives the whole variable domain DGGITQSPKYLFRKEGQNVTLSCEQNLNHDAMYWYRQDPGQGLRLIYYSQIVNDFQKGDIAEGYSVSREKKESFPLTVTSAQKNPTAFYLCASRIAGGYNEQFFGPGTRLTVL.

The CDR3 here is CASSPDSSLTEQFF. As DNA, the CDR3 is TGTGCCAGCAGCCCCGATTCTAGCCTCACTGAGCAGTTCTTC. V usage is TRBV7-3 and J usage is TRBJ2-1, with D possibly being TRBD2 (5 bases). CDR3 length: 14 amino acids. Per the germline V gene, CDR1 is SGHTA and CDR2 is FQGTGA. Trimming shortened V by 5 bases and J by 9 bases, and 17 bases separated the two germline ends.

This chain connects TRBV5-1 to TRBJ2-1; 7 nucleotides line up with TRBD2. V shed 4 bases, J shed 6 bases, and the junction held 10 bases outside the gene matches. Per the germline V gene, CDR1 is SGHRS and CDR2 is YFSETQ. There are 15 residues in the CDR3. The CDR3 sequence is CASSRAGTNSNEQFF. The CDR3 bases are TGCGCCAGCAGCCGGGCCGGGACTAACTCCAATGAGCAGTTCTTC.

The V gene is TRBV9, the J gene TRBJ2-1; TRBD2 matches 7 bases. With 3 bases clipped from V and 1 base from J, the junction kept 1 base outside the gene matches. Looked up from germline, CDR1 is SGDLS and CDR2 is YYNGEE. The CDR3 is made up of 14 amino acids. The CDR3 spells CASSAGGSYNEQFF. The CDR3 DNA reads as TGTGCCAGCAGCGCGGGGGGATCCTACAATGAGCAGTTCTTC.

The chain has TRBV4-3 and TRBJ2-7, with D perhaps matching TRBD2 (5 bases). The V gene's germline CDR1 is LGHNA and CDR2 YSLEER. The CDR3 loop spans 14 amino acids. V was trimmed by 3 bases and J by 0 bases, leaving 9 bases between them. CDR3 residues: CASSQPADSYEQYF. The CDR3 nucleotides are TGCGCCAGCAGCCAGCCAGCGGACTCCTACGAGCAGTACTTC.

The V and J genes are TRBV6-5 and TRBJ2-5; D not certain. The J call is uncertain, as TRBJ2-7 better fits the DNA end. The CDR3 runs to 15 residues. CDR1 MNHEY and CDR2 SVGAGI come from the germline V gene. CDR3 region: CASSLEPPPSYEQYF. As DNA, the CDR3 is TGTGCCAGCAGCTTGGAGCCCCCACCCTCCTACGAGCAGTACTTC.

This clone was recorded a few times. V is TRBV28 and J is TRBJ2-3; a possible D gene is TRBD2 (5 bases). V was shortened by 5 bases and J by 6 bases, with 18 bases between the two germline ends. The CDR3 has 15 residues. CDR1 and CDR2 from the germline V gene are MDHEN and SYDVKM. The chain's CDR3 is CASSVERAFSDTQYF. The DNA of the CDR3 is TGTGCCAGCAGTGTGGAGAGGGCGTTTTCGGATACGCAGTATTTT.

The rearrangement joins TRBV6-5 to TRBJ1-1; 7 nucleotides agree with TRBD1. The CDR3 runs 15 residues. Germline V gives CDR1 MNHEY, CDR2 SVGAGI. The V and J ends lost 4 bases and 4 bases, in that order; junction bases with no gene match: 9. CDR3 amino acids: CASSFTTGKGTEAFF. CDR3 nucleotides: TGTGCCAGCAGTTTCACGACAGGGAAGGGCACTGAAGCTTTCTTT.

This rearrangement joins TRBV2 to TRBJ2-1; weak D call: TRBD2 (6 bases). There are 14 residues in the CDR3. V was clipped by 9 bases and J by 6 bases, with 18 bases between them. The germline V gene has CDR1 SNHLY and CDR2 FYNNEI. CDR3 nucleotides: TGTGCCAGTCCTGAGGGAAGGAGGGTCAATGAGCAGTTCTTC. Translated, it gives CASPEGRRVNEQFF.

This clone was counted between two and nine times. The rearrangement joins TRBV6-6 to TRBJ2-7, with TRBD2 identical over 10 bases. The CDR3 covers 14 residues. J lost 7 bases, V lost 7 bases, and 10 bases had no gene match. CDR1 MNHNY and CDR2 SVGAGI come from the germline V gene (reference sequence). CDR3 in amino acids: CASTDLAGAREQYF. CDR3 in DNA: TGTGCCAGCACGGATCTAGCGGGAGCCAGGGAGCAGTACTTC.